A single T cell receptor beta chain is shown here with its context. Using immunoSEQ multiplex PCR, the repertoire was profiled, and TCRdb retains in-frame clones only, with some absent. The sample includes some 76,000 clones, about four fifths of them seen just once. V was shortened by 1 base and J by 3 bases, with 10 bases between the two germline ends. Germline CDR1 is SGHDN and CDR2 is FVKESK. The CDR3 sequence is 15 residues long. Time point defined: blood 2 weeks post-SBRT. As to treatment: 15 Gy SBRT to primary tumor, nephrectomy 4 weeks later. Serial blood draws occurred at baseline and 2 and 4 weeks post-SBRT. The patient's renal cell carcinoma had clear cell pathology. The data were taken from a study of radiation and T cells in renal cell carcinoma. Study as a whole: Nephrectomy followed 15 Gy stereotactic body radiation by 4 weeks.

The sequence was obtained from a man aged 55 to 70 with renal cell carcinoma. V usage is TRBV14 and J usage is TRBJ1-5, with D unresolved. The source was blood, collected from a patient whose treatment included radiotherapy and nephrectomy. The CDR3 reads CASSQGSHPNQPQHF. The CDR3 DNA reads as TGTGCCAGCAGCCAAGGATCCCACCCCAATCAGCCCCAGCATTTT.